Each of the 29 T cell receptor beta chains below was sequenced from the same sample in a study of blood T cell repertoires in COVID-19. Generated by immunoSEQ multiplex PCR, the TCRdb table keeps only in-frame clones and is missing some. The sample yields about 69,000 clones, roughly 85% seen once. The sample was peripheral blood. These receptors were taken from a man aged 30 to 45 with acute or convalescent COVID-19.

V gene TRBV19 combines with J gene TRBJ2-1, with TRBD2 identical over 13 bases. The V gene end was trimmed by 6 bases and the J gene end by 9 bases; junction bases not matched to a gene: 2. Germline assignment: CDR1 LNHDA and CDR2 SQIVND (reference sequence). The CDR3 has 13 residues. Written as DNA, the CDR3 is TGTGCCAGTAGACTAGCGGGGGGGAGTGAGCAGTTCTTC. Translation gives CASRLAGGSEQFF. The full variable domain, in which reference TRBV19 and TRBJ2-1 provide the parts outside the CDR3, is DGGITQSPKYLFRKEGQNVTLSCEQNLNHDAMYWYRQDPGQGLRLIYYSQIVNDFQKGDIAEGYSVSREKKESFPLTVTSAQKNPTAFYLCASRLAGGSEQFFGPGTRLTVL.

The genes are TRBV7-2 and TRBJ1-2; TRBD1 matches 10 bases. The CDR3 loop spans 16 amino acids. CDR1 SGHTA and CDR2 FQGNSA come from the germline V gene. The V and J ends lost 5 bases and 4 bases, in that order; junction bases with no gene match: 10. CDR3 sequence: CASSPGTGVVSYGYTF. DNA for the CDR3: TGTGCCAGCAGCCCAGGGACAGGGGTTGTTTCCTATGGCTACACCTTC. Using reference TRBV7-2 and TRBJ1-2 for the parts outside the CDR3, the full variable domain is GAGVSQSPSNKVTEKGKDVELRCDPISGHTALYWYRQSLGQGLEFLIYFQGNSAPDKSGLPSDRFSAERTGGSVSTLTIQRTQQEDSAVYLCASSPGTGVVSYGYTFGSGTRLTVV.

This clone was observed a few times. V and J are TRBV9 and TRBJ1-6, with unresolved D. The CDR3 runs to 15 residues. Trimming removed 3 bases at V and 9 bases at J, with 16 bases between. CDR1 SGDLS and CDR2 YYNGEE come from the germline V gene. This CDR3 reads CASSGDGSESSPLHF. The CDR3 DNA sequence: TGTGCCAGCAGCGGAGACGGGAGTGAGAGTTCACCCCTCCACTTT.

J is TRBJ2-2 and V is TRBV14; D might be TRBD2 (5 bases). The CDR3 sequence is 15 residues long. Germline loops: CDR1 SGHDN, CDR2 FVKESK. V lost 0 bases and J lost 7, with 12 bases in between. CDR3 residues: CASSQESGRFGELFF. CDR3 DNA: TGTGCCAGCAGCCAAGAGAGCGGACGGTTCGGGGAGCTGTTTTTT.

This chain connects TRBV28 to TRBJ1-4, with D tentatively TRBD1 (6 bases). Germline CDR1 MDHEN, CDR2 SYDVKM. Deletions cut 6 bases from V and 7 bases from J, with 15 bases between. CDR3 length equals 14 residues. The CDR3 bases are TGTGCCAGCAGGGGGACATTGGAGCGTGAAAAACTGTTTTTT. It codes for CASRGTLEREKLFF. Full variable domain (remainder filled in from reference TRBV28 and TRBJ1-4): DVKVTQSSRYLVKRTGEKVFLECVQDMDHENMFWYRQDPGLGLRLIYFSYDVKMKEKGDIPEGYSVSREKKERFSLILESASTNQTSMYLCASRGTLEREKLFFGSGTQLSVL.

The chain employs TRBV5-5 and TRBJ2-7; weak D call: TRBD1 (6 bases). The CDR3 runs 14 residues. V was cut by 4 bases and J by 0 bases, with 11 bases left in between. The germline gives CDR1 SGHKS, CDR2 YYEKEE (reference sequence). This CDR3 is CASSRQEFSYEQYF. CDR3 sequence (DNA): TGTGCCAGCAGCCGACAGGAGTTCTCCTACGAGCAGTACTTC.

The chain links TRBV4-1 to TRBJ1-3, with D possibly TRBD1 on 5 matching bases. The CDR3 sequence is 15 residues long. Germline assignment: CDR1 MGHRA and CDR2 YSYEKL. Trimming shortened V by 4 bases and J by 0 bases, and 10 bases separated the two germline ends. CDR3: CASSPSQASGNTIYF. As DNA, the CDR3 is TGCGCCAGCAGCCCGTCACAGGCCTCTGGAAACACCATATATTTT.

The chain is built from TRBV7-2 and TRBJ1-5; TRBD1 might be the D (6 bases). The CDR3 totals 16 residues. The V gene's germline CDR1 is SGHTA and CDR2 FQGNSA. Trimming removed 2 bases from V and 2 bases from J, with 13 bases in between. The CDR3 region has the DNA TGTGCCAGCAGCTTAAGTTCGGACAGTCGCAATCAGCCCCAGCATTTT. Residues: CASSLSSDSRNQPQHF. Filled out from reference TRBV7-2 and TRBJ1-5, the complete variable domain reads GAGVSQSPSNKVTEKGKDVELRCDPISGHTALYWYRQSLGQGLEFLIYFQGNSAPDKSGLPSDRFSAERTGGSVSTLTIQRTQQEDSAVYLCASSLSSDSRNQPQHFGDGTRLSIL.

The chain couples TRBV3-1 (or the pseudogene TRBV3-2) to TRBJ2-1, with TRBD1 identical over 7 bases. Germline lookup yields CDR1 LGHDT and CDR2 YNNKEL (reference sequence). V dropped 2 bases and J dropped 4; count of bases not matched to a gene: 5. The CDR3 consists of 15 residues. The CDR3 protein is CASSQPGQQYNEQFF. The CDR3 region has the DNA TGTGCCAGCAGCCAACCGGGACAGCAATACAATGAGCAGTTCTTC.

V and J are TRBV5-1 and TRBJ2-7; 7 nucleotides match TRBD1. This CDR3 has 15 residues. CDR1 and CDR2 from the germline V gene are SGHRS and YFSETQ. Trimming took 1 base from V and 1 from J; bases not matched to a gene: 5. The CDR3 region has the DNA TGCGCCAGCAGCTTGTGGGCAGGGGGTTCCTACGAGCAGTACTTC. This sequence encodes CASSLWAGGSYEQYF. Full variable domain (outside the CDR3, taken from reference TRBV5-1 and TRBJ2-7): KAGVTQTPRYLIKTRGQQVTLSCSPISGHRSVSWYQQTPGQGLQFLFEYFSETQRNKGNFPGRFSGRQFSNSRSEMNVSTLELGDSALYLCASSLWAGGSYEQYFGPGTRLTVT.

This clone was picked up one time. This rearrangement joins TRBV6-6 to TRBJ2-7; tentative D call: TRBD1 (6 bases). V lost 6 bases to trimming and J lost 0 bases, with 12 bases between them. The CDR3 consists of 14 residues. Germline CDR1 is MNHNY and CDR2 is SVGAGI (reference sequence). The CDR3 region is CASRYGDNSYEQYF. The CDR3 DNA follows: TGTGCCAGCAGGTACGGGGACAACTCCTACGAGCAGTACTTC.

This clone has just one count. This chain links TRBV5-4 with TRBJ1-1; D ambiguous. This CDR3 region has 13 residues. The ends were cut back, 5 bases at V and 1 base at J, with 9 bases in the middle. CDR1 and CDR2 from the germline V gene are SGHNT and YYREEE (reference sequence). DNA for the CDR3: TGTGCCAGCAGTCGCACTGAGAACACTGAAGCTTTCTTT. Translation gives CASSRTENTEAFF.

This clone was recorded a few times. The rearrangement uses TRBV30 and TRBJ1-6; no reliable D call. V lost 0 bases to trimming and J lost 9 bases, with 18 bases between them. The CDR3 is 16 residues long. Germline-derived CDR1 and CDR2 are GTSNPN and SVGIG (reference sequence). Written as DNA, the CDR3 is TGTGCCTGGAGTGTAAATATCGGTCCCAGGCGTTCACCCCTCCACTTT. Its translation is CAWSVNIGPRRSPLHF.

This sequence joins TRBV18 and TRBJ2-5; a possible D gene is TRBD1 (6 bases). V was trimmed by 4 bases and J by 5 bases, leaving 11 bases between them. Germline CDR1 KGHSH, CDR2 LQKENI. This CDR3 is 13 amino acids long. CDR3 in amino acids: CASSRQRGETQYF. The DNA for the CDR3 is TGTGCCAGCTCACGGCAGAGGGGGGAGACCCAGTACTTC. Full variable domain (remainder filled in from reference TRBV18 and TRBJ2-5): NAGVMQNPRHLVRRRGQEARLRCSPMKGHSHVYWYRQLPEEGLKFMVYLQKENIIDESGMPKERFSAEFPKEGPSILRIQQVVRGDSAAYFCASSRQRGETQYFGPGTRLLVL.

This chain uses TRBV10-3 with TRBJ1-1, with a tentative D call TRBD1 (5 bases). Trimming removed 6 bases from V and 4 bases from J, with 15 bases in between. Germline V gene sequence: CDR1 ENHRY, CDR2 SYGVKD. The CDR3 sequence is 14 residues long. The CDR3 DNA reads TGTGCCATCAGGACAGATACCGGGGGCACTGAAGCTTTCTTT. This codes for CAIRTDTGGTEAFF.

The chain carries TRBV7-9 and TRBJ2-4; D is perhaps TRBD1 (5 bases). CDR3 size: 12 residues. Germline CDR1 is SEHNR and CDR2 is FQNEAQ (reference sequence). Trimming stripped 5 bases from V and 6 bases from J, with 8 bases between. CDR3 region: CASSHQGNIQYF. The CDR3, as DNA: TGTGCCAGCAGCCACCAGGGAAACATTCAGTACTTC.

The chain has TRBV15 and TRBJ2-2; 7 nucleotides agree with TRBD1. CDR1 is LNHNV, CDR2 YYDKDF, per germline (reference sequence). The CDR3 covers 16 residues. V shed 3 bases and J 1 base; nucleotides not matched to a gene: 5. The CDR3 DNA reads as TGTGCCACCAGCAGTCCCGGGACAGAGAACACCGGGGAGCTGTTTTTT. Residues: CATSSPGTENTGELFF.

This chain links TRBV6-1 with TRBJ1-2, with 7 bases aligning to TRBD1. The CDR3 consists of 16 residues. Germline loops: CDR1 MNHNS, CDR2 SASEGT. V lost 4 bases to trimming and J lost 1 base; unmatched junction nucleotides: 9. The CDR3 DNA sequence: TGTGCCAGCAGTGCCTCCGGGACAGTATTTAACTATGGCTACACCTTC. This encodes CASSASGTVFNYGYTF.

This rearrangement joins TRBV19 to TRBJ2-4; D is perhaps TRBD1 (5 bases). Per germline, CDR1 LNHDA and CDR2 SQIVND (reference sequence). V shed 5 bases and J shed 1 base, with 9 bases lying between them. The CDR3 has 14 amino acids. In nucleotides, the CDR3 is TGTGCCAGTAGTTCAAGACAGGCCAAAAACATTCAGTACTTC. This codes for CASSSRQAKNIQYF.

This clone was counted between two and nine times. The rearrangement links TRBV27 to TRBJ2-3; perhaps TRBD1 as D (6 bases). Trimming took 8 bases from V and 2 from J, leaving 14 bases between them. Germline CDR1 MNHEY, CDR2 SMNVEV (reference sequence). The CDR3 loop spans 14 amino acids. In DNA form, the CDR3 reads TGTGCCAGCTCCCGGACAGATTCCACAGATACGCAGTATTTT. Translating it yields CASSRTDSTDTQYF.

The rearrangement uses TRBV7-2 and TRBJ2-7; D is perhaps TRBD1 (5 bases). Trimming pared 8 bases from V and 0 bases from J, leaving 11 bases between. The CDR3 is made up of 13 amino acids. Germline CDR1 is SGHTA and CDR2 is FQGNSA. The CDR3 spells CASGRQGSYEQYF. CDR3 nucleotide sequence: TGTGCCAGCGGCCGCCAGGGCTCCTACGAGCAGTACTTC.

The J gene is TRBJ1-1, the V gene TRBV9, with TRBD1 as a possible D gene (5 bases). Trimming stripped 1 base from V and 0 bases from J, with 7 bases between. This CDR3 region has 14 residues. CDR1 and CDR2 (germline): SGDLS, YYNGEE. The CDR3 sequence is CASSVTGLNTEAFF. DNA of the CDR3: TGTGCCAGCAGCGTAACAGGATTGAACACTGAAGCTTTCTTT.

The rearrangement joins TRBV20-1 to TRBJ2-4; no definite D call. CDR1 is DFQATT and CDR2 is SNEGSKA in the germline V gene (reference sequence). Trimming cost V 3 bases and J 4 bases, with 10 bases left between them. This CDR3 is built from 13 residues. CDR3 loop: CSASRQTKNIQYF. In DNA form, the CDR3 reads TGCAGTGCTAGTCGCCAGACAAAAAACATTCAGTACTTC.

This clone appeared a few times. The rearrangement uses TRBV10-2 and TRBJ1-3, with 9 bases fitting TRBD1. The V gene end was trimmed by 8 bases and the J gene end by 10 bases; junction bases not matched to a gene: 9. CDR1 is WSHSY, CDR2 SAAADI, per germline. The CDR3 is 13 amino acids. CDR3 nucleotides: TGCGCCAGCTTAGAGGGACAGGGAACGACCATATATTTT. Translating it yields CASLEGQGTTIYF.

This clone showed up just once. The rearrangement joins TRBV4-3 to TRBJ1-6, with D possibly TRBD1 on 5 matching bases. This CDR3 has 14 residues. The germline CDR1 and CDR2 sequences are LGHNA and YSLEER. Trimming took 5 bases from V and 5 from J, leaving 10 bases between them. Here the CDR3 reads CASSWTGDNSPLHF. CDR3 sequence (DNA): TGCGCCAGCAGCTGGACGGGGGATAATTCACCCCTCCACTTT.

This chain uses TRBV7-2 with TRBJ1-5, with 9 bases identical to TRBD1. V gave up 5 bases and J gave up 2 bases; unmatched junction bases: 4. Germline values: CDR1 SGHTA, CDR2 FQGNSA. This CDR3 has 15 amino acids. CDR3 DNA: TGTGCCAGCAGCACAGGGGGCAGGGGCAATCAGCCCCAGCATTTT. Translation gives CASSTGGRGNQPQHF.

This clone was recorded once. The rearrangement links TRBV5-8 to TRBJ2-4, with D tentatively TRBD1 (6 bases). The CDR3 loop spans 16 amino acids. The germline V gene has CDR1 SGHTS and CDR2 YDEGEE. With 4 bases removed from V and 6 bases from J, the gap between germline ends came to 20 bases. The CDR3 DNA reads TGTGCCAGCAGCGATCCGCCGGGACACCGAACAAACATTCAGTACTTC. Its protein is CASSDPPGHRTNIQYF.

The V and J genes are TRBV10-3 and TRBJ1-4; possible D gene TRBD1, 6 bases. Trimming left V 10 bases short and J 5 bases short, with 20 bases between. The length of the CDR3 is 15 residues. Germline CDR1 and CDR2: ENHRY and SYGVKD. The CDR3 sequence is CATAPLTGINEKLFF. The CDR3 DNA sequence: TGTGCCACCGCTCCATTGACAGGAATAAATGAAAAACTGTTTTTT.

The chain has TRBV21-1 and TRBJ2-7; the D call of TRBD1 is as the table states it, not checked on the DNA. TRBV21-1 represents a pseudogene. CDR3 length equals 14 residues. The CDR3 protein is CASSGGDRYYEQYF. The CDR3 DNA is TGTGCCAGCAGTGGAGGGGACAGATACTACGAGCAGTACTTC.